The 10 T cell receptor beta chains below were found in one sample sequenced in a study of PD-1 blockade in mismatch repair-deficient tumors (dated by TCRdb to about 2017). Libraries were built with the immunoSEQ multiplex PCR assay. TCRdb mirrors the immuneACCESS table, restricted to in-frame sequences. Some clones are absent from its copies; in checked studies, under half trace to an unresolved V gene, and the reason for the others is unknown. A total of under 50,000 clones appear in this sample, over 60% of them only once. More than 3% of the sample belongs to the ten largest clones. According to the study, the label for this sample's time point signals: peripheral blood before pembrolizumab. Material: PBMCs, obtained before pembrolizumab treatment. The receptors were gathered from an adult with mismatch repair-deficient cancer.

The gene calls are TRBV19 and TRBJ2-1; 11 bases are shared with TRBD2. The CDR3 totals 14 residues. The V gene end was trimmed by 7 bases and the J gene end by 8 bases; junction bases not matched to a gene: 7. The V gene's germline CDR1 is LNHDA and CDR2 SQIVND (reference sequence). The CDR3 spells CASMVAGGPDEQFF. The CDR3, as DNA: TGTGCCAGTATGGTAGCGGGAGGGCCTGATGAGCAGTTCTTC.

The rearrangement joins TRBV6-6 to TRBJ2-7; 7 nucleotides align to TRBD2. Trimming at V came to 1 base and at J to 3 bases, leaving 9 bases not matched to a gene. CDR1 is MNHNY, CDR2 SVGAGI, per germline (reference sequence). The CDR3 loop spans 16 amino acids. CDR3 coding DNA: TGTGCCAGCAGTTACTTGGCCCCCGGGACTATCTACGAGCAGTACTTC. As protein: CASSYLAPGTIYEQYF.

This clone was seen once. The chain recombines TRBV30 with TRBJ2-5, with 7 bases that match TRBD1. This CDR3 contains 13 residues. From germline, CDR1 is GTSNPN and CDR2 SVGIG (reference sequence). The V gene end was trimmed by 5 bases and the J gene end by 3 bases; junction bases not matched to a gene: 6. This chain's CDR3 is CAWLSTGKETQYF. The CDR3 DNA reads as TGTGCCTGGTTGTCGACAGGGAAAGAGACCCAGTACTTC.

The V and J genes are TRBV9 and TRBJ2-2, with D hard to call. This CDR3 is built from 12 residues. CDR1 SGDLS and CDR2 YYNGEE come from the germline V gene. The ends were cut back, 3 bases at V and 7 bases at J, with 7 bases in the middle. The CDR3 nucleotides are TGTGCCAGCAGCGCCCGTAACGGGGAGCTGTTTTTT. Translated, it gives CASSARNGELFF.

This clone has a handful of counts. The V call is TRBV13, the J call TRBJ2-7; D may be TRBD1 or TRBD2 (5 bases each). V was cut by 3 bases and J by 5 bases, with 11 bases left in between. Germline CDR1 is PRHDT and CDR2 is FYEKMQ (reference sequence). There are 13 residues in the CDR3. The chain's CDR3 is CASSFHRGHEQYF. The CDR3 DNA reads TGTGCCAGCAGCTTTCACCGGGGCCACGAGCAGTACTTC.

This CDR3 is CASSQGAASSGGYTF. CDR3 DNA sequence: TGCGCCAGCAGCCAAGGGGCGGCCAGTTCAGGTGGCTACACCTTC. This chain joins TRBV4-1 and TRBJ1-2; unclear D gene. This CDR3 region has 15 residues. Trimming removed 1 base from V and 7 bases from J, with 16 bases in between. The V gene's germline CDR1 is MGHRA and CDR2 YSYEKL.

This sequence joins TRBV11-2 and TRBJ2-7; D is unclear. V dropped 1 base and J dropped 4 bases, with 8 bases sitting between them. CDR3 length: 13 residues. Per the germline V gene, CDR1 is SGHAT and CDR2 is FQNNGV. The CDR3 DNA reads as TGTGCCAGCAGCTTAGGGCCCGTTTACGAGCAGTACTTC. This gives the protein CASSLGPVYEQYF.

The chain is built from TRBV18 and TRBJ2-3, with D tentatively TRBD1 (5 bases). There are 14 residues in the CDR3. Germline V CDR1 and CDR2: KGHSH, LQKENI. The ends were cut back, 0 bases at V and 6 bases at J, with 10 bases in the middle. The CDR3 spells CASSPPTVRDTQYF. The CDR3 nucleotides are TGTGCCAGCTCACCACCGACAGTGAGGGATACGCAGTATTTT.

The chain recombines TRBV5-1 with TRBJ2-1; 13 nucleotides match TRBD2. The V and J ends lost 1 base and 0 bases, in that order; junction bases with no gene match: 1. The CDR3 contains 17 residues. The germline CDR1 and CDR2 sequences are SGHRS and YFSETQ. Here the CDR3 reads CASSLTSGRASYNEQFF. DNA of the CDR3: TGCGCCAGCAGCTTGACTAGCGGGAGGGCCTCCTACAATGAGCAGTTCTTC.

The V and J genes are TRBV5-1 and TRBJ1-5, with D hard to call. V lost 0 bases to trimming and J lost 7 bases, with 8 bases between them. The germline CDR1 and CDR2 sequences are SGHRS and YFSETQ. The CDR3 runs to 13 residues. The CDR3 coding sequence is TGCGCCAGCAGCTTGGAGGCGGGGCAGCCCCAGCATTTT. It yields the protein CASSLEAGQPQHF.